These 28 T cell receptor beta chains came from one sample sequenced in a study of graft-versus-host responses after intestinal transplantation. These receptors' targets are unknown. This table comes from immunoSEQ multiplex PCR, and its TCRdb copy is limited to in-frame clones, with some not included. The sample lists about 50,000 clones; 80% to 95% were seen once. The starting material was unstimulated CD4+ T cells sorted from spleen or lymph node cells, obtained before transplant. These receptors originate from a human donor who was the organ donor for an intestinal transplant.

The rearrangement links TRBV5-1 to TRBJ1-4; no clear D gene. V lost 4 bases, J lost 2 bases, and 6 bases lay in between. The CDR3 loop spans 13 amino acids. From germline, CDR1 is SGHRS and CDR2 YFSETQ. Here the CDR3 reads CASSLDTNEKLFF. For the CDR3, the DNA is TGCGCCAGCAGCCTCGACACTAATGAAAAACTGTTTTTT.

This clone was recorded only once. This chain links TRBV19 with TRBJ1-2, with D maybe TRBD1 (5 bases). CDR3 size: 15 residues. The germline V and J ends were trimmed by 2 bases and 0 bases, with 10 bases remaining between them. CDR1 is LNHDA, CDR2 SQIVND, per germline (reference sequence). Written as DNA, the CDR3 is TGTGCCAGTAGTATATCGGACACAGCTAACTATGGCTACACCTTC. Translating it yields CASSISDTANYGYTF.

The V gene is TRBV7-3, the J gene TRBJ2-3; tentatively, D is TRBD1 (5 bases). V was cut by 2 bases and J by 3 bases, with 9 bases left in between. There are 14 residues in the CDR3. Germline CDR1 SGHTA, CDR2 FQGTGA. The CDR3 DNA is TGTGCCAGCAGCTTAGGACAAAAAACAGATACGCAGTATTTT. Amino acid sequence: CASSLGQKTDTQYF.

The table lists this clone with a count of one. The CDR3 bases are TGTGCCAGCAGCCCCGACCCCGGCGGGCCCTACGAGCAGTACTTC. This translates into CASSPDPGGPYEQYF. The chain links TRBV9 to TRBJ2-7; TRBD2 might be the D (5 bases). The CDR3 has 15 amino acids. V lost 4 bases and J lost 2, with 16 bases in between. Germline CDR1 is SGDLS and CDR2 is YYNGEE.

This chain joins TRBV9 and TRBJ1-1, with D uncertain. The CDR3 is 13 amino acids. CDR1 and CDR2 (germline): SGDLS, YYNGEE. V was pared by 1 base and J by 2 bases, with 6 bases between. CDR3 sequence: CASSVTPNTEAFF. DNA for the CDR3: TGTGCCAGCAGCGTAACACCTAACACTGAAGCTTTCTTT.

This clone was seen just once. This chain joins TRBV4-1 and TRBJ2-1; 10 bases line up with TRBD2. With 2 bases clipped from V and 2 bases from J, the junction kept 3 bases outside the gene matches. The CDR3 sequence is 16 residues long. The germline gives CDR1 MGHRA, CDR2 YSYEKL. CDR3 nucleotide sequence: TGCGCCAGCAGCCAATCTACTAGCGGGACCTACAATGAGCAGTTCTTC. This encodes CASSQSTSGTYNEQFF.

The V and J genes are TRBV27 and TRBJ2-3; D gene ambiguous. Trimming left V 6 bases short and J 1 base short, with 8 bases between. CDR3 length: 13 residues. Germline V gene data show CDR1 as MNHEY and CDR2 as SMNVEV (reference sequence). CDR3 protein: CASRGSGTDTQYF. The CDR3 nucleotides read TGTGCCAGCAGGGGTTCTGGCACAGATACGCAGTATTTT.

The chain uses TRBV7-2 and TRBJ2-7; 10 bases line up with TRBD1. The V gene end was trimmed by 4 bases and the J gene end by 3 bases; junction bases not matched to a gene: 9. Germline V gene lookup returns CDR1 SGHTA and CDR2 FQGNSA. This CDR3 is built from 16 residues. CDR3 in DNA: TGTGCCAGCAGCTCTATACCGGGACAGGGGCGCTACGAGCAGTACTTC. Protein product: CASSSIPGQGRYEQYF.

This chain links TRBV19 with TRBJ1-5, with 8 bases aligning to TRBD1. The CDR3 extends over 18 amino acids. The junction had 12 bases not matched to a gene; V was cut back by 4 bases and J by 1 base. In germline, CDR1 is LNHDA, CDR2 SQIVND (reference sequence). Here the CDR3 DNA reads TGTGCCAGTAGTAGAAGGACAGGGAGTGAGCGGAGCAATCAGCCCCAGCATTTT. Protein product: CASSRRTGSERSNQPQHF.

The chain combines TRBV7-2 with TRBJ2-7; perhaps TRBD1 as D (5 bases). Trimming stripped 1 base from V and 5 bases from J, with 9 bases between. Germline CDR1 and CDR2: SGHTA and FQGNSA. This CDR3 contains 13 residues. The CDR3 protein is CASSLGRRDEQYF. DNA for the CDR3: TGTGCCAGCAGCTTAGGTCGCAGGGACGAGCAGTACTTC. The variable domain in full, completed from reference TRBV7-2 and TRBJ2-7, reads GAGVSQSPSNKVTEKGKDVELRCDPISGHTALYWYRQSLGQGLEFLIYFQGNSAPDKSGLPSDRFSAERTGGSVSTLTIQRTQQEDSAVYLCASSLGRRDEQYFGPGTRLTVT.

The rearrangement joins TRBV28 to TRBJ2-2; 7 nucleotides match TRBD2. In germline, CDR1 is MDHEN, CDR2 SYDVKM. This CDR3 is built from 16 residues. V was pared by 2 bases and J by 2 bases, with 5 bases of the junction left unmatched. CDR3 in amino acids: CASSLGLADNTGELFF. The CDR3 DNA reads as TGTGCCAGCAGTTTAGGGCTAGCGGATAACACCGGGGAGCTGTTTTTT. Combining the CDR3 with reference TRBV28 and TRBJ2-2 gives the whole variable domain DVKVTQSSRYLVKRTGEKVFLECVQDMDHENMFWYRQDPGLGLRLIYFSYDVKMKEKGDIPEGYSVSREKKERFSLILESASTNQTSMYLCASSLGLADNTGELFFGEGSRLTVL.

The chain joins TRBV30 to TRBJ2-3; 7 bases are a match to TRBD2. Germline CDR1 reads GTSNPN; CDR2 reads SVGIG (reference sequence). V was pared by 5 bases and J by 4 bases, with 9 bases of the junction left unmatched. This CDR3 spans 14 amino acids. CDR3 residues: CAWSPGGSADTQYF. DNA for the CDR3: TGTGCCTGGTCACCCGGGGGGAGCGCAGATACGCAGTATTTT.

This chain connects TRBV28 to TRBJ2-7; 13 bases match TRBD2. V was clipped by 3 bases and J by 1 base; unmatched bases: 9. This CDR3 spans 18 amino acids. Looked up from germline, CDR1 is MDHEN and CDR2 is SYDVKM. The CDR3 loop reads CASSFWDGTSGTSYEQYF. In nucleotides, the CDR3 is TGTGCCAGCAGTTTCTGGGACGGGACTAGCGGGACATCCTACGAGCAGTACTTC.

This chain links TRBV6-6 with TRBJ1-2; D might be TRBD1 (5 bases). Trimming took off 2 bases at V and 4 bases at J, with 11 bases between the two ends. The germline V gene has CDR1 MNHNY and CDR2 SVGAGI (reference sequence). The CDR3 sequence is 14 residues long. This chain's CDR3 is CASSYRDGIYGYTF. The CDR3 DNA reads as TGTGCCAGCAGTTACAGGGACGGTATCTATGGCTACACCTTC.

This clone is a singleton in its sample. The rearrangement joins TRBV10-3 to TRBJ2-1; a possible D gene is TRBD1 (6 bases). Germline loops: CDR1 ENHRY, CDR2 SYGVKD. This CDR3 region has 14 residues. With 6 bases removed from V and 3 bases from J, the gap between germline ends came to 12 bases. This chain's CDR3 is CAIRPQGNYNEQFF. CDR3 coding DNA: TGTGCCATCAGACCGCAGGGGAACTACAATGAGCAGTTCTTC.

The chain joins TRBV5-1 to TRBJ2-1; D gene uncertain. This CDR3 is built from 15 residues. Germline-derived CDR1 and CDR2 are SGHRS and YFSETQ. The V gene lost 4 bases and the J gene lost 1 base, with 12 bases spanning the gap. Here the CDR3 reads CASSPDSTSYNEQFF. Written as DNA, the CDR3 is TGCGCCAGCAGCCCCGACTCGACTTCCTACAATGAGCAGTTCTTC.

The DNA of the CDR3 is TGTGCCTGGAGTGTCAGGCACACCGGGGAGCTGTTTTTT. Translating it yields CAWSVRHTGELFF. The chain combines TRBV30 with TRBJ2-2; D uncertain. CDR1 is GTSNPN, CDR2 SVGIG, per germline (reference sequence). Trimming took 0 bases from V and 3 from J, leaving 5 bases between them. CDR3 size: 13 residues.

This clone occurred once. The rearrangement links TRBV19 to TRBJ1-1; 7 positions match TRBD1. The CDR3 extends over 16 amino acids. V trimming: 2 bases; J trimming: 5 bases; junction bases outside the gene matches: 11. The germline CDR1 and CDR2 sequences are LNHDA and SQIVND (reference sequence). The CDR3 sequence: CASSIRGRVAGTEAFF. DNA of the CDR3: TGTGCCAGTAGTATAAGGGGGCGAGTTGCGGGGACTGAAGCTTTCTTT.

The rearrangement links TRBV5-6 to TRBJ1-2; D ambiguous. V gave up 3 bases and J gave up 3 bases, with 12 bases separating them. The germline CDR1 and CDR2 sequences are SGHDT and YYEEEE. The CDR3 runs 14 residues. CDR3 DNA sequence: TGTGCCAGCAGCTCACACGGGCGATACTATGGCTACACCTTC. This codes for CASSSHGRYYGYTF.

This sequence joins TRBV7-2 and TRBJ1-5; D possibly corresponds to TRBD1 (6 bases). Trimming pared 0 bases from V and 0 bases from J, leaving 6 bases between. Germline CDR1 and CDR2: SGHTA and FQGNSA. This CDR3 spans 15 amino acids. In DNA, the CDR3 is TGTGCCAGCAGCTTAGCGGGGGCTAGCAATCAGCCCCAGCATTTT. The encoded protein is CASSLAGASNQPQHF. The full variable domain, in which reference TRBV7-2 and TRBJ1-5 provide the parts outside the CDR3, is GAGVSQSPSNKVTEKGKDVELRCDPISGHTALYWYRQSLGQGLEFLIYFQGNSAPDKSGLPSDRFSAERTGGSVSTLTIQRTQQEDSAVYLCASSLAGASNQPQHFGDGTRLSIL.

The V call is TRBV5-4, the J call TRBJ2-7, with D possibly matching TRBD1 (5 bases). V was cut by 4 bases and J by 5 bases, with 16 bases left in between. The CDR3 consists of 14 residues. Looked up from germline, CDR1 is SGHNT and CDR2 is YYREEE (reference sequence). The CDR3 loop reads CASSPAPFRDEQYF. The CDR3 DNA reads as TGTGCCAGCAGCCCGGCTCCTTTCAGGGACGAGCAGTACTTC.

Regarding this clone: The sample has other DNA sequences that encode this CDR3 too. The chain joins TRBV11-3 to TRBJ2-3; D is uncertain. The V end lost 1 base, the J end lost 3 bases, and 8 bases lay between the germline ends. The CDR3 is 14 amino acids. The germline gives CDR1 SGHNT, CDR2 YENEEA. DNA of the CDR3: TGTGCCAGCAGCTTAGGTGGGTCAACAGATACGCAGTATTTT. This encodes CASSLGGSTDTQYF.

CDR3 bases: TGTGCCATCAGAGGCAGCATCAACACCGGGGAGCTGTTTTTT. Protein sequence: CAIRGSINTGELFF. The chain combines TRBV10-3 with TRBJ2-2; D is uncertain. CDR1 is ENHRY and CDR2 is SYGVKD in the germline V gene. Trimming took 6 bases from V and 2 from J, leaving 10 bases between them. This CDR3 spans 14 amino acids.

V is TRBV5-4 and J is TRBJ2-7; TRBD2 aligns across 11 bases. V lost 4 bases to trimming and J lost 2 bases; unmatched junction nucleotides: 5. CDR1 is SGHNT and CDR2 is YYREEE in the germline V gene (reference sequence). The CDR3 is 15 amino acids. The CDR3: CASSEGLAETYEQYF. The CDR3 coding sequence is TGTGCCAGCAGCGAGGGACTAGCGGAGACCTACGAGCAGTACTTC.

The rearrangement joins TRBV20-1 to TRBJ1-2; the D gene is possibly TRBD1 (5 bases). This CDR3 is built from 11 residues. Per germline, CDR1 DFQATT and CDR2 SNEGSKA (reference sequence). Written as DNA, the CDR3 is TGCATCGGCGAGGGGCTAGGTGGCTACACCTTC. It is translated as CIGEGLGGYTF.

CDR3 sequence: CASSVGGFTSGSYEQYF. DNA of the CDR3: TGTGCCAGCAGTGTAGGGGGCTTTACTAGCGGCTCCTACGAGCAGTACTTC. V and J are TRBV2 and TRBJ2-7; tentatively, D is TRBD2 (8 bases). V was trimmed by 4 bases and J by 0 bases, leaving 19 bases between them. The germline gives CDR1 SNHLY, CDR2 FYNNEI. This CDR3 spans 17 amino acids.

The CDR3 reads CSVPLAVSSYNEQFF. The CDR3 DNA reads TGCAGCGTTCCCCTAGCGGTCAGCTCCTACAATGAGCAGTTCTTC. V and J are TRBV29-1 and TRBJ2-1; the match to TRBD2 covers 7 bases. The trim removed 5 bases at V and 0 bases at J, leaving 7 bases unmatched. The CDR3 is 15 amino acids. The germline gives CDR1 SQVTM, CDR2 ANQGSEA.

This chain uses TRBV27 with TRBJ1-5; maybe TRBD1 (5 bases). The germline V gene has CDR1 MNHEY and CDR2 SMNVEV (reference sequence). The CDR3 has 16 residues. V was shortened by 1 base and J by 5 bases, with 15 bases between the two germline ends. Here the CDR3 DNA reads TGTGCCAGCAGTTTATATTACGGGGGAGGATATCAGCCCCAGCATTTT. It specifies CASSLYYGGGYQPQHF.